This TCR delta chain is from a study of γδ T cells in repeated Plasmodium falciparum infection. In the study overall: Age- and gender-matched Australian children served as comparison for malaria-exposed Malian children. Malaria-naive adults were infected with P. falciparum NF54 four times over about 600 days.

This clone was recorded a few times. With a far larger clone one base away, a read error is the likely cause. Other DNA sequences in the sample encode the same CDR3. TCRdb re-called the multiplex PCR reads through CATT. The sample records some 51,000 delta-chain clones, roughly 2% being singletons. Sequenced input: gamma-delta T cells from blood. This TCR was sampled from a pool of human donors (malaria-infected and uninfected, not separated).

DNA for the CDR3: TGTGCCTGTGACACCGTAACCTCTGGAGGATACGGTCCCGATAAACTCATCTTT. The encoded protein is CACDTVTSGGYGPDKLIF. The chain has TRDV2 and TRDJ1, with 7 bases identical to TRDD3. As TCRdb names no J gene, one was assigned here on the basis of a DNA match to germline. Germline V CDR1 and CDR2: GEAIGNYY, EKD. V was pared by 0 bases and J by 3 bases, with 15 bases of the junction left unmatched. The CDR3 length is 18 residues.